Sequencing of this TCR beta chain was carried out in a study of identical twins. TCRdb reprocessed the 5' RACE reads with MiXCR, giving one entry per CDR3 protein. The sample comprises 150,000 or so distinct CDR3 sequences, approximately 4% of which are singletons, and 7.5% to 8.5% rests with the top ten. The CDR3 contains 15 residues. Per the germline V gene, CDR1 is LNHDA and CDR2 is SQIVND (reference sequence). Trimming removed 1 base at V and 0 bases at J, with 4 bases between. Every one of the donors was a healthy Caucasian. This chain uses TRBV19 with TRBJ2-6; D gene ambiguous. The sequence derives from a man between 18 and 35 years old in good health. Sequencing was performed on memory T cells sorted from blood. In nucleotides, the CDR3 is TGTGCCAGTAGTATAGCAGGCTCTGGGGCCAACGTCCTGACTTTC. Its translation: CASSIAGSGANVLTF.